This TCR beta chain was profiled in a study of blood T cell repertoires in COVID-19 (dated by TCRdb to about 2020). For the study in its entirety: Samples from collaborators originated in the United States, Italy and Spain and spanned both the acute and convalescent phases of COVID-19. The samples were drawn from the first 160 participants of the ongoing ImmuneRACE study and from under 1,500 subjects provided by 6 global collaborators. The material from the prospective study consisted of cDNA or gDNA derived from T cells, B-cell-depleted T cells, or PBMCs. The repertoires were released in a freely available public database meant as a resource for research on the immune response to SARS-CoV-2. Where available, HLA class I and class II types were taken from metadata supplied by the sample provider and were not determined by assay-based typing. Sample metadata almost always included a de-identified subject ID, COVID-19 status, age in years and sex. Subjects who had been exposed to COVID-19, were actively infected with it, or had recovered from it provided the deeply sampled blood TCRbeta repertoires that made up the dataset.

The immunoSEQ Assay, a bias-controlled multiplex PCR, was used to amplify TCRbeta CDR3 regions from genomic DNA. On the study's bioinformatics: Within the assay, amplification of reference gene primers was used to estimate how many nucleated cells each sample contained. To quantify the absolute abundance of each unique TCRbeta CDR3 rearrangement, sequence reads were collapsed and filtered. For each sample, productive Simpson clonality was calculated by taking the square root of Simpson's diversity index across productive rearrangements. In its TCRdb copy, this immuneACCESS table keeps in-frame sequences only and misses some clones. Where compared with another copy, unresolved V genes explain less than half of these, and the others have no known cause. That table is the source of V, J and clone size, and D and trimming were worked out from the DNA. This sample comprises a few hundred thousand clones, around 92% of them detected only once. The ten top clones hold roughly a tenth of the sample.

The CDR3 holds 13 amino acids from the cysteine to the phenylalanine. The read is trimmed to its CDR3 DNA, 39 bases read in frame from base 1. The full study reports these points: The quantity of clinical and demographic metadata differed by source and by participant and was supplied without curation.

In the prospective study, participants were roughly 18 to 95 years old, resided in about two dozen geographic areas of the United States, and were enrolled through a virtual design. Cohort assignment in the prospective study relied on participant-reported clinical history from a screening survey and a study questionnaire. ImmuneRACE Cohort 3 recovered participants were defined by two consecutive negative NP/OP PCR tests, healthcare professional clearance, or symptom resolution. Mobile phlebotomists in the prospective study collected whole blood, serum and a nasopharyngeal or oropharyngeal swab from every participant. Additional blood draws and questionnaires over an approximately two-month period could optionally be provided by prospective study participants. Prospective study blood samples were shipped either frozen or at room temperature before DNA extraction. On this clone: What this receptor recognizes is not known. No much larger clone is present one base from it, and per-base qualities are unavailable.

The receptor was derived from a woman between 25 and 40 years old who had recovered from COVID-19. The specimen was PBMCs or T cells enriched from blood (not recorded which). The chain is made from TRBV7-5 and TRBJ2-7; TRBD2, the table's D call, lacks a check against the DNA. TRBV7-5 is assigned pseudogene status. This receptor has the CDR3 CARSHRTRAVRKF. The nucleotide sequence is TGTGCCAGAAGCCATCGGACTCGGGCCGTGAGGAAATTC.